One sample yielded the 10 T cell receptor beta chains listed below, sequenced in a study of cytomegalovirus exposure and HLA in healthy donors. 13 Jbeta primers and 60 Vbeta primers were used for the PCR. Clones were read by immunoSEQ multiplex PCR, and TCRdb kept only the in-frame ones, dropping some. The sample carries about 120,000 clones, around three quarters recorded once. The sequenced sample consisted of PBMCs. These TCRs come from a female donor in good health and CMV-seronegative.

Only one count was recorded for this clone. This rearrangement joins TRBV2 to TRBJ2-1, with 9 bases that match TRBD2. Unmatched junction bases numbered 5, after V lost 1 base and J lost 4 bases. CDR1 and CDR2 from the germline V gene are SNHLY and FYNNEI. This CDR3 is 16 amino acids long. CDR3 DNA: TGTGCCAGCAGTGAAGAGGTGACTAGCGGTTACAATGAGCAGTTCTTC. It is translated as CASSEEVTSGYNEQFF.

The genes are TRBV30 and TRBJ2-2, with a weak D call TRBD1 (5 bases). V was pared by 0 bases and J by 4 bases, with 12 bases between. The CDR3 sequence is 15 residues long. Germline V lookup: CDR1 GTSNPN, CDR2 SVGIG (reference sequence). Written as DNA, the CDR3 is TGTGCCTGGAGTGTACTTATCCAGGGCACCGGGGAGCTGTTTTTT. Translation gives CAWSVLIQGTGELFF.

The V call is TRBV2, the J call TRBJ2-5, with D unresolved. The CDR3 has 12 amino acids. Trimming took 6 bases from V and 3 from J, leaving 8 bases between them. Germline-derived CDR1 and CDR2 are SNHLY and FYNNEI. CDR3 sequence reads: CASRRIEETQYF. The CDR3 DNA sequence: TGTGCCAGCAGGCGGATCGAAGAGACCCAGTACTTC.

The chain has TRBV5-1 and TRBJ2-5; 10 nucleotides agree with TRBD2. This CDR3 contains 14 residues. Germline V gives CDR1 SGHRS, CDR2 YFSETQ. V shed 3 bases and J 5 bases; nucleotides not matched to a gene: 4. CDR3 in amino acids: CASSSSGGAETQYF. CDR3 bases: TGCGCCAGCAGCTCCAGCGGGGGGGCGGAGACCCAGTACTTC.

The CDR3 here is CAWNSRTKETQYF. The CDR3 bases are TGTGCCTGGAATTCCCGGACTAAAGAGACCCAGTACTTC. J is TRBJ2-5 and V is TRBV30, with D perhaps TRBD2 (6 bases). This CDR3 contains 13 residues. The V end lost 4 bases, the J end lost 3 bases, and 12 bases lay between the germline ends. Germline lookup yields CDR1 GTSNPN and CDR2 SVGIG (reference sequence). The variable domain in full, completed from reference TRBV30 and TRBJ2-5, reads SQTIHQWPATLVQPVGSPLSLECTVEGTSNPNLYWYRQAAGRGLQLLFYSVGIGQISSEVPQNLSASRPQDRQFILSSKKLLLSDSGFYLCAWNSRTKETQYFGPGTRLLVL.

The CDR3 here is CASSLEGVNYGYTF. The DNA for the CDR3 is TGCGCCAGCAGCCTAGAGGGGGTCAACTATGGCTACACCTTC. J is TRBJ1-2 and V is TRBV5-1; a weak D match, TRBD1 (6 bases). The CDR3 is made up of 14 amino acids. Trimming shortened V by 4 bases and J by 2 bases, and 12 bases separated the two germline ends. Germline values: CDR1 SGHRS, CDR2 YFSETQ. Supplemented by reference TRBV5-1 and TRBJ1-2, the full variable domain reads KAGVTQTPRYLIKTRGQQVTLSCSPISGHRSVSWYQQTPGQGLQFLFEYFSETQRNKGNFPGRFSGRQFSNSRSEMNVSTLELGDSALYLCASSLEGVNYGYTFGSGTRLTVV.

The chain joins TRBV27 to TRBJ2-3, with 11 nucleotides matching TRBD1. J gave up 5 bases and V 8 bases, and 12 bases lay outside the gene matches. This CDR3 is built from 16 residues. Per germline, CDR1 MNHEY and CDR2 SMNVEV (reference sequence). In nucleotides, the CDR3 is TGTGCCAGCTTTAGCTTGGGACAGGGGGATGGAGATACGCAGTATTTT. It encodes CASFSLGQGDGDTQYF.

This clone has more than one count but fewer than ten. The V and J genes are TRBV5-4 and TRBJ2-5, with 7 bases matching TRBD1. The junction had 5 bases not matched to a gene; V was cut back by 2 bases and J by 4 bases. The CDR3 runs 14 residues. CDR1 is SGHNT, CDR2 YYREEE, per germline (reference sequence). CDR3 bases: TGTGCCAGCAGCTTAAACAGGGGTGGAGAGACCCAGTACTTC. This translates into CASSLNRGGETQYF. Complete variable domain (other parts from reference TRBV5-4 and TRBJ2-5): ETGVTQSPTHLIKTRGQQVTLRCSSQSGHNTVSWYQQALGQGPQFIFQYYREEENGRGNFPPRFSGLQFPNYSSELNVNALELDDSALYLCASSLNRGGETQYFGPGTRLLVL.

This clone was recorded a few times. Other DNA sequences within the sample encode an identical CDR3. The chain uses TRBV29-1 and TRBJ1-1; 7 bases align to TRBD1. There are 12 residues in the CDR3. Germline values: CDR1 SQVTM, CDR2 ANQGSEA. Trimming removed 6 bases from V and 0 bases from J; junction bases left unmatched: 1. The CDR3 is CSVTGLNTEAFF. The CDR3, as DNA: TGCAGCGTGACAGGGTTGAACACTGAAGCTTTCTTT.

The CDR3 loop reads CASSLYRNNEQFF. The CDR3 DNA reads TGTGCCAGCAGCTTATACAGAAACAATGAGCAGTTCTTC. V usage is TRBV13 and J usage is TRBJ2-1; D is undetermined. The CDR3 loop spans 13 amino acids. Germline V CDR1 and CDR2: PRHDT, FYEKMQ (reference sequence). Trimming pared 2 bases from V and 5 bases from J, leaving 7 bases between.